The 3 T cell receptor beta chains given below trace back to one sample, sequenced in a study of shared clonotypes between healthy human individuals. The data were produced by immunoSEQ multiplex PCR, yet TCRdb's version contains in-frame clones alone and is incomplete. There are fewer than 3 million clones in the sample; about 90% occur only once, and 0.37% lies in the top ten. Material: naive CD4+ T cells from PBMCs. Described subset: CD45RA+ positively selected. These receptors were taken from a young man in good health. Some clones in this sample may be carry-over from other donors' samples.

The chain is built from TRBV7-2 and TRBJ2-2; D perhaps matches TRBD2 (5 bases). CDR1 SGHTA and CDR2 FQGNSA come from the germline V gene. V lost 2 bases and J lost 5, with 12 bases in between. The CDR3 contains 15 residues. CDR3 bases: TGTGCCAGCAGCTTAAGTGGAGGTGGAACCGGGGAGCTGTTTTTT. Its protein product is CASSLSGGGTGELFF.

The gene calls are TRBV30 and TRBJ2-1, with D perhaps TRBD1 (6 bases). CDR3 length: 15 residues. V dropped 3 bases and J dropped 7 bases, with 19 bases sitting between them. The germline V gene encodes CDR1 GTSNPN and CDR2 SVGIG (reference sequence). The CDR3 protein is CAWSGIRIRGNEQFF. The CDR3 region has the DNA TGTGCCTGGAGCGGGATCAGGATTAGGGGGAATGAGCAGTTCTTC.

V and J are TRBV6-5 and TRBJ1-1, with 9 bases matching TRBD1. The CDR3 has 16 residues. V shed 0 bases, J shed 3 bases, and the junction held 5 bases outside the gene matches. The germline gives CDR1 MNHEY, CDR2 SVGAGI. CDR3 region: CASSYSMGQGYTEAFF. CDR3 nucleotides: TGTGCCAGCAGTTACTCGATGGGACAGGGATACACTGAAGCTTTCTTT.